This passage covers 20 T cell receptor beta chains from one sample sequenced in a study of cytomegalovirus exposure and HLA in healthy donors. Primers for the PCR totalled 60 Vbeta and 13 Jbeta. Here immunoSEQ multiplex PCR was the method, and the copy in TCRdb shows in-frame clones only, minus some. The table has about 200,000 clones, around 87% seen once; the top ten hold more than 1.5%. The sequenced sample was PBMCs. All receptors come from a woman between 18 and 29 years old in good health and CMV-seronegative.

The chain uses TRBV12-5 and TRBJ1-4; TRBD1 matches 10 bases. The CDR3 totals 17 residues. CDR1 and CDR2 from the germline V gene are LGHNT and FRNRAP. After removal of 3 bases from V and 3 bases from J, the junction contained 7 bases not matched to a gene. The CDR3 region is CASGFTPGQGANEKLFF. In nucleotides, the CDR3 is TGTGCTAGTGGTTTCACCCCTGGACAGGGGGCTAATGAAAAACTGTTTTTT.

The chain employs TRBV5-4 and TRBJ1-5; D not certain. Between the trimmed V and J ends, which lost 0 bases and 4 bases, there was a span of 5 bases. Germline values: CDR1 SGHNT, CDR2 YYREEE (reference sequence). The CDR3 consists of 13 residues. CDR3 amino acids: CASSLVSNQPQHF. CDR3 sequence (DNA): TGTGCCAGCAGCTTGGTTAGTAATCAGCCCCAGCATTTT.

CDR3 sequence reads: CASSDRGYQETQYF. DNA of the CDR3: TGTGCCAGCAGTGATAGGGGTTATCAAGAGACCCAGTACTTC. J is TRBJ2-5 and V is TRBV2; maybe TRBD1 (5 bases). V lost 3 bases to trimming and J lost 2 bases, with 10 bases between them. Germline V gene data show CDR1 as SNHLY and CDR2 as FYNNEI. CDR3 length: 14 amino acids.

Remarks on this clone: The junction departs from germline at one end; a sequencing error may be responsible. This chain links TRBV7-7 with TRBJ2-2; TRBD1 matches at 7 bases. CDR1 is SSHAT and CDR2 is FNYEAQ in the germline V gene (reference sequence). The CDR3 runs to 14 residues. The CDR3 DNA sequence: TGTGCTAGCAGCTTTGCACAGGGGACCGGGGAGCTGTTTTTT. Translated, it gives CASSFAQGTGELFF.

The gene calls are TRBV30 and TRBJ2-7; no firm D call. Trimming took 3 bases from V and 6 from J, leaving 9 bases between them. The CDR3 spans 11 residues. Germline V lookup: CDR1 GTSNPN, CDR2 SVGIG (reference sequence). This CDR3 is CAWSLGLEQYF. The CDR3 region has the DNA TGTGCCTGGAGCCTAGGCCTCGAGCAGTACTTC.

The chain has TRBV7-2 and TRBJ2-5, with TRBD2 identical over 15 bases. The CDR3 runs 19 residues. The germline gives CDR1 SGHTA, CDR2 FQGNSA. V lost 1 base, J lost 1 base, and 7 bases stayed unmatched. CDR3 sequence (DNA): TGTGCCAGCAGCTTAGTAGTGGGGACTAGCGGGGGGAGCCAAGAGACCCAGTACTTC. Its protein product is CASSLVVGTSGGSQETQYF.

This clone was counted only a few times. The rearrangement uses TRBV6-1 and TRBJ2-6; 8 nucleotides line up with TRBD2. Germline V CDR1 and CDR2: MNHNS, SASEGT. V shed 3 bases and J 2 bases; nucleotides not matched to a gene: 15. The CDR3 has 20 amino acids. The CDR3 is CASSERGTGGGRAGANVLTF. The CDR3, as DNA: TGTGCCAGCAGTGAGAGAGGGACCGGGGGGGGGCGCGCTGGGGCCAACGTCCTGACTTTC.

V usage is TRBV27 and J usage is TRBJ1-5; perhaps TRBD1 as D (6 bases). Deletions cut 3 bases from V and 0 bases from J, with 9 bases between. This CDR3 has 15 amino acids. The germline CDR1 and CDR2 sequences are MNHEY and SMNVEV (reference sequence). The CDR3 sequence: CASSFGTNSNQPQHF. The CDR3 DNA reads TGTGCCAGCAGTTTCGGGACAAATAGCAATCAGCCCCAGCATTTT.

The chain joins TRBV6-1 to TRBJ1-2; 11 nucleotides agree with TRBD1. Germline CDR1 MNHNS, CDR2 SASEGT. CDR3 size: 15 residues. J was trimmed by 8 bases and V by 7 bases; bases with no gene match: 12. Here the CDR3 DNA reads TGTGCCAGCACTATCACGGACAGGGGGCTCTGGGGCTACACCTTC. Amino acids: CASTITDRGLWGYTF.

The rearrangement uses TRBV5-1 and TRBJ2-3; TRBD2 matches at 8 bases. The J segment lost 6 bases and the V segment lost 6 bases, leaving 18 bases of the junction unmatched. The CDR3 loop spans 17 amino acids. Germline CDR1 is SGHRS and CDR2 is YFSETQ. CDR3 amino acids: CASNSRASGSYPDTQYF. DNA of the CDR3: TGCGCCAGCAATTCTAGGGCCAGCGGGAGCTACCCGGATACGCAGTATTTT.

The chain has TRBV19 and TRBJ1-1, with D perhaps matching TRBD1 (6 bases). There are 13 residues in the CDR3. Germline V CDR1 and CDR2: LNHDA, SQIVND (reference sequence). V was clipped by 4 bases and J by 6 bases, with 12 bases between them. The DNA for the CDR3 is TGTGCCAGTAGTACAGGGGAACGGGCTGAAGCTTTCTTT. It codes for CASSTGERAEAFF.

This clone was seen just once. The chain joins TRBV5-8 to TRBJ1-4; 8 nucleotides line up with TRBD1. CDR1 and CDR2 from the germline V gene are SGHTS and YDEGEE. With V trimmed by 2 bases and J by 3 bases, 9 bases remained unmatched. The CDR3 spans 17 residues. The CDR3 loop is CASSLSAGGFSNEKLFF. CDR3 bases: TGTGCCAGCAGCTTATCGGCAGGGGGCTTTTCTAATGAAAAACTGTTTTTT.

This clone was found a few times. The CDR3 is CASSPPGGTEAFF. The CDR3 coding sequence is TGTGCCAGTAGCCCTCCGGGGGGCACTGAAGCTTTCTTT. J is TRBJ1-1 and V is TRBV19, with D perhaps TRBD1 (5 bases). This CDR3 spans 13 amino acids. Germline V gives CDR1 LNHDA, CDR2 SQIVND (reference sequence). V lost 6 bases to trimming and J lost 4 bases, with 12 bases between them.

The J gene is TRBJ2-5, the V gene TRBV11-3, with D possibly matching TRBD2 (5 bases). Gene TRBJ2-7 matches the end of the DNA better, so the J call may be wrong. Germline values: CDR1 SGHNT, CDR2 YENEEA. The CDR3 extends over 16 amino acids. The CDR3 spells CASSLPRGAWRYEQYF. The CDR3 bases are TGTGCCAGCAGCTTACCCCGGGGAGCTTGGAGGTACGAGCAGTACTTC.

The chain couples TRBV28 to TRBJ1-2; D is perhaps TRBD1 (5 bases). CDR1 is MDHEN and CDR2 is SYDVKM in the germline V gene. This CDR3 region has 11 residues. V was trimmed by 6 bases and J by 8 bases, leaving 10 bases between them. CDR3 region: CASRSDTGYTF. CDR3 nucleotide sequence: TGTGCCAGCAGATCGGACACCGGCTACACCTTC.

The V gene is TRBV7-2, the J gene TRBJ2-2, with TRBD1 identical over 11 bases. V lost 1 base to trimming and J lost 4 bases; unmatched junction nucleotides: 2. From germline, CDR1 is SGHTA and CDR2 FQGNSA. This CDR3 has 16 residues. The DNA of the CDR3 is TGTGCCAGCAGCTTAGGGGGACAGGGGGGCACCGGGGAGCTGTTTTTT. It yields the protein CASSLGGQGGTGELFF.

The chain combines TRBV18 with TRBJ2-7; the D gene is possibly TRBD1 (6 bases). CDR1 and CDR2 (germline): KGHSH, LQKENI. V was cut by 2 bases and J by 6 bases, with 17 bases left in between. The CDR3 is 15 residues long. The CDR3 coding sequence is TGTGCCAGCTCACCAACTACAGGGCGTTGGGGCGAGCAGTACTTC. This codes for CASSPTTGRWGEQYF.

Comment on this clone: The identical CDR3 is also encoded by other nucleotide sequences in the sample. The rearrangement links TRBV19 to TRBJ2-5; D gene uncertain. Germline loops: CDR1 LNHDA, CDR2 SQIVND (reference sequence). CDR3 length: 12 amino acids. Trimming shortened V by 1 base and J by 4 bases, and 4 bases separated the two germline ends. CDR3 loop: CASSIGGETQYF. CDR3 in DNA: TGTGCCAGTAGTATAGGAGGAGAGACCCAGTACTTC.

The chain is built from TRBV2 and TRBJ1-4; no definite D call. The CDR3 sequence is 14 residues long. The germline CDR1 and CDR2 sequences are SNHLY and FYNNEI. Trimming removed 2 bases at V and 8 bases at J, with 12 bases between. This chain's CDR3 is CASSELTGGEKLFF. The CDR3 region has the DNA TGTGCCAGCAGTGAACTGACGGGTGGAGAAAAACTGTTTTTT.

The chain has TRBV9 and TRBJ2-5; TRBD2 is a possible D gene (6 bases). The V gene's germline CDR1 is SGDLS and CDR2 YYNGEE. The CDR3 length is 14 residues. Trimming took off 0 bases at V and 11 bases at J, with 17 bases between the two ends. The CDR3 region is CASSVDGARREQYF. The CDR3 DNA reads as TGTGCCAGCAGCGTAGATGGGGCGCGGAGGGAGCAGTACTTC.